These T cell receptor beta chains were read from a single sample in a study of T-cell memory formation after mild COVID-19. From the 5' RACE reads, TCRdb called clonotypes with MiXCR, one entry per CDR3 protein. The sample has about 470,000 distinct CDR3 sequences; roughly 18% are singletons. Sequenced: PBMCs or a T cell subset sorted from them (not recorded which). These receptors were collected from an adult woman who had mild COVID-19 (a few samples of this study predate the infection). Cell type and time point are not known. Both conserved end residues are part of each CDR3. The order of the fields is D gene, J gene, V gene, clone size, CDR3 DNA, CDR3 protein. A D gene is named only where the DNA matches it firmly. Size is stated for part of the rows, as once, few or many counts, or as a class when the clone is expanded.

d_call: NA; j_call: TRBJ1-1; v_call: TRBV12-3/TRBV12-4; clone_size: few; cdr3_nt: TGTGCCAGCAGTTTTTGGGTGAAAAACACTGAAGCTTTCTTT; cdr3_aa: CASSFWVKNTEAFF
d_call: NA; j_call: TRBJ2-6; v_call: TRBV28; clone_size: few; cdr3_nt: TGTGCCAGCAGTGCCACAGGATTACCTGGGGCCAACGTCCTGACTTTC; cdr3_aa: CASSATGLPGANVLTF
d_call: NA; j_call: TRBJ2-5; v_call: TRBV6-2/TRBV6-3; clone_size: few; cdr3_nt: TGTGCCAGCGGCGCCGGAGCCCAGTACTTC; cdr3_aa: CASGAGAQYF
d_call: TRBD1; j_call: TRBJ1-1; v_call: TRBV19; clone_size: few; cdr3_nt: TGTGCCAGTAGTACCAACGGACAGGGCACTGAAGCTTTCTTT; cdr3_aa: CASSTNGQGTEAFF
d_call: TRBD1; j_call: TRBJ1-2; v_call: TRBV7-3; clone_size: few; cdr3_nt: TGTGCCAGCAGCCCGCCGGGGCCGACAGGGGGGCCTGACTATGGCTACACCTTC; cdr3_aa: CASSPPGPTGGPDYGYTF
d_call: NA; j_call: TRBJ1-1; v_call: TRBV20-1; clone_size: few; cdr3_nt: TGCAGTGCTAGAGCGAGGACCCTGAACACTGAAGCTTTCTTT; cdr3_aa: CSARARTLNTEAFF
d_call: NA; j_call: TRBJ1-1; v_call: TRBV5-1; clone_size: NA; cdr3_nt: TGCGCCAGCAGCTTGGTACAGGTTTCTGAAGCTTTCTTT; cdr3_aa: CASSLVQVSEAFF
d_call: TRBD1; j_call: TRBJ2-1; v_call: TRBV6-2/TRBV6-3; clone_size: few; cdr3_nt: TGTGCCAGCAGTTACAGCCGGGACAGGGCGAATGAGCAGTTCTTC; cdr3_aa: CASSYSRDRANEQFF
d_call: NA; j_call: TRBJ1-5; v_call: TRBV18; clone_size: many; cdr3_nt: TGTGCCAGCTCACCCTCGGGGCCTAGCAATCAGCCCCAGCATTTT; cdr3_aa: CASSPSGPSNQPQHF
d_call: NA; j_call: TRBJ2-1; v_call: TRBV20-1; clone_size: NA; cdr3_nt: TGCAGTGCTGCCCGTAGCGGTAATGAGCAGTTCTTC; cdr3_aa: CSAARSGNEQFF
d_call: TRBD1; j_call: TRBJ2-7; v_call: TRBV19; clone_size: few; cdr3_nt: TGTGCCAGTAGTATGTGGACAGGATCCAACGAGCAGTACTTC; cdr3_aa: CASSMWTGSNEQYF
d_call: NA; j_call: TRBJ2-5; v_call: TRBV7-6; clone_size: NA; cdr3_nt: TGTGCCAGCAGCTTAGCGGGCCTAGAGGGGAGGGAGACCCAGTACTTC; cdr3_aa: CASSLAGLEGRETQYF
d_call: NA; j_call: TRBJ1-1; v_call: TRBV6-1; clone_size: NA; cdr3_nt: TGTGCCAGCAGTGAAGGGATTAGGTCCCGGGGGAACACTGAAGCTTTCTTT; cdr3_aa: CASSEGIRSRGNTEAFF
d_call: NA; j_call: TRBJ2-5; v_call: TRBV10-3; clone_size: NA; cdr3_nt: TGTGCCATCAGTGAGACGGGGCAAGAGACCCAGTACTTC; cdr3_aa: CAISETGQETQYF
d_call: NA; j_call: TRBJ2-7; v_call: TRBV7-9; clone_size: few; cdr3_nt: TGTGCCAGCCGCGATCAGGGCTACGAGCAGTACTTC; cdr3_aa: CASRDQGYEQYF
d_call: NA; j_call: TRBJ2-1; v_call: TRBV11-2; clone_size: few; cdr3_nt: TGTGCCAGCAGCTTAATTTGGACAGACAATGAGCAGTTCTTC; cdr3_aa: CASSLIWTDNEQFF
d_call: TRBD1; j_call: TRBJ2-7; v_call: TRBV29-1; clone_size: NA; cdr3_nt: TGCAGCGGGACAGGGTCGGGCTCCTACGAGCAGTACTTC; cdr3_aa: CSGTGSGSYEQYF
d_call: TRBD2; j_call: TRBJ2-1; v_call: TRBV6-4; clone_size: many; cdr3_nt: TGTGCCAGCAGTGACGCTGCGGGAGGGGATGAGCAGTTCTTC; cdr3_aa: CASSDAAGGDEQFF
d_call: TRBD2; j_call: TRBJ2-3; v_call: TRBV7-8; clone_size: NA; cdr3_nt: TGTGCCAGCAGCTTCATAGCGGGTTATCGGCCAGATACGCAGTATTTT; cdr3_aa: CASSFIAGYRPDTQYF
d_call: NA; j_call: TRBJ2-3; v_call: TRBV18; clone_size: many; cdr3_nt: TGTGCCAGCTCACCATCAGATACGCAGTATTTT; cdr3_aa: CASSPSDTQYF
d_call: TRBD1; j_call: TRBJ1-2; v_call: TRBV14; clone_size: NA; cdr3_nt: TGTGCCAGCAGCCTACAGGGGGGTCCCTATGGCTACACCTTC; cdr3_aa: CASSLQGGPYGYTF
d_call: NA; j_call: TRBJ2-3; v_call: TRBV4-1; clone_size: many; cdr3_nt: TGCGCCAGCAGCCGGGGACTCCTACTGGAGGCAGATACGCAGTATTTT; cdr3_aa: CASSRGLLLEADTQYF
d_call: NA; j_call: TRBJ1-2; v_call: TRBV7-9; clone_size: NA; cdr3_nt: TGTGCCAGCAGCTTACAGTACTATGGCTACACCTTC; cdr3_aa: CASSLQYYGYTF
d_call: NA; j_call: TRBJ1-2; v_call: TRBV7-3; clone_size: NA; cdr3_nt: TGTGCCAGCAGCTTTGGCAGGGGAATGGGCTACACCTTC; cdr3_aa: CASSFGRGMGYTF
d_call: TRBD2; j_call: TRBJ2-7; v_call: TRBV7-9; clone_size: few; cdr3_nt: TGTGCCAGCAGCTTAGGACCTAGCGGGAACTACGAGCAGTACTTC; cdr3_aa: CASSLGPSGNYEQYF
d_call: NA; j_call: TRBJ1-2; v_call: TRBV29-1; clone_size: few; cdr3_nt: TGCAGCGTCCACGGGGGGCCCGGCTACACCTTC; cdr3_aa: CSVHGGPGYTF
d_call: NA; j_call: TRBJ2-7; v_call: TRBV5-1; clone_size: few; cdr3_nt: TGCGCCAGCAGCCCCCCTCCGGGGCCTAGCTCCTACGAGCAGTACTTC; cdr3_aa: CASSPPPGPSSYEQYF
d_call: TRBD1; j_call: TRBJ1-2; v_call: TRBV7-3; clone_size: NA; cdr3_nt: TGTGCCAGCAGCTTCTCGCCGACAGGGAAGTATGGCTACACCTTC; cdr3_aa: CASSFSPTGKYGYTF
d_call: NA; j_call: TRBJ2-3; v_call: TRBV9; clone_size: few; cdr3_nt: TGTGCCAGCAGCGCCCAGAGTCTCACAGATACGCAGTATTTT; cdr3_aa: CASSAQSLTDTQYF
d_call: TRBD1; j_call: TRBJ1-1; v_call: TRBV29-1; clone_size: NA; cdr3_nt: TGCAGCGTTGCCCGGGACAGTCTCGAAGCTTTCTTT; cdr3_aa: CSVARDSLEAFF
d_call: NA; j_call: TRBJ1-2; v_call: TRBV5-5; clone_size: NA; cdr3_nt: TGTGCCAGCAGCCGGAGCACAGGGAACTATGGCTACACCTTC; cdr3_aa: CASSRSTGNYGYTF
d_call: TRBD2; j_call: TRBJ2-5; v_call: TRBV5-1; clone_size: few; cdr3_nt: TGCGCCAGCAGCTTAAGCGGGGGGCCGCAAGAGACCCAGTACTTC; cdr3_aa: CASSLSGGPQETQYF
d_call: NA; j_call: TRBJ2-2; v_call: TRBV18; clone_size: NA; cdr3_nt: TGTGCCAGCTCACCGGCCGGAGAGGGGGAGCTGTTTTTT; cdr3_aa: CASSPAGEGELFF
d_call: NA; j_call: TRBJ2-7; v_call: TRBV4-2; clone_size: few; cdr3_nt: TGTGCCAGCAGCCAAGCGGGGGTGGCCTACGAGCAGTACTTC; cdr3_aa: CASSQAGVAYEQYF
d_call: NA; j_call: TRBJ2-7; v_call: TRBV5-6; clone_size: NA; cdr3_nt: TGTGCCAGCAGCGGAATTCGAGGGGAGCAGTACTTC; cdr3_aa: CASSGIRGEQYF
d_call: NA; j_call: TRBJ2-3; v_call: TRBV7-2; clone_size: NA; cdr3_nt: TGTGCCAGCAGCTTAGAGCTCGGGTTAGGGGCGCAGTATTTT; cdr3_aa: CASSLELGLGAQYF
d_call: NA; j_call: TRBJ2-5; v_call: TRBV12-3/TRBV12-4; clone_size: NA; cdr3_nt: TGTGCCAGCAGTTGGAACGGTGAGACCCAGTACTTC; cdr3_aa: CASSWNGETQYF
d_call: TRBD1; j_call: TRBJ2-7; v_call: TRBV24-1; clone_size: few; cdr3_nt: TGTGCCACCAGTGACCCGGGACAGGGGAACGAGCAGTACTTC; cdr3_aa: CATSDPGQGNEQYF
d_call: TRBD1; j_call: TRBJ1-1; v_call: TRBV5-1; clone_size: NA; cdr3_nt: TGCGCCAGCAGCCAGAAAATGACCCTTTTCCGGGACAGGGGGCAGGATGGGAACACTGAAGCTTTCTTT; cdr3_aa: CASSQKMTLFRDRGQDGNTEAFF
d_call: TRBD2; j_call: TRBJ2-7; v_call: TRBV3-1; clone_size: NA; cdr3_nt: TGTGCCAGCAGCCAAGGACTAGCGGGGCAGTACTTC; cdr3_aa: CASSQGLAGQYF
d_call: NA; j_call: TRBJ1-1; v_call: TRBV4-3; clone_size: few; cdr3_nt: TGCGCCAGCAGCCAAGAAACCCGGATAACTGAAGCTTTCTTT; cdr3_aa: CASSQETRITEAFF
d_call: TRBD1; j_call: TRBJ2-7; v_call: TRBV12-3/TRBV12-4; clone_size: NA; cdr3_nt: TGTGCCAGCACTGGGACAGGGGGCTTCTACGAGCAGTACTTC; cdr3_aa: CASTGTGGFYEQYF
d_call: TRBD2; j_call: TRBJ2-1; v_call: TRBV12-3/TRBV12-4; clone_size: NA; cdr3_nt: TGTGCCAGCAGTCCGCCGGGACTAGCGGGGGGGTACAATGAGCAGTTCTTC; cdr3_aa: CASSPPGLAGGYNEQFF
d_call: TRBD2; j_call: TRBJ2-1; v_call: TRBV5-4; clone_size: NA; cdr3_nt: TGTGCCAGCAGCTTGGGTGCGGGGGGGACTATGGGAAATGAGCAGTTCTTC; cdr3_aa: CASSLGAGGTMGNEQFF
d_call: TRBD1; j_call: TRBJ2-7; v_call: TRBV10-3; clone_size: few; cdr3_nt: TGTGCCATCAGTGAGTCCCGTTGGACAGGGGCCCACGAGCAGTACTTC; cdr3_aa: CAISESRWTGAHEQYF
d_call: NA; j_call: TRBJ2-7; v_call: TRBV11-3; clone_size: NA; cdr3_nt: TGTGCCAGCAGCTTAAGCGGGTTAAGCTCCTACGAGCAGTACTTC; cdr3_aa: CASSLSGLSSYEQYF
d_call: TRBD1; j_call: TRBJ2-1; v_call: TRBV7-9; clone_size: NA; cdr3_nt: TGTGCCAGCAGCTTCCCGGGACAGGGGACTATAGAGTCCTACAATGAGCAGTTCTTC; cdr3_aa: CASSFPGQGTIESYNEQFF
d_call: TRBD2; j_call: TRBJ2-5; v_call: TRBV27; clone_size: few; cdr3_nt: TGTGCCAGCAGTCCCCGGACTAGCGGGGTGGAGACCCAGTACTTC; cdr3_aa: CASSPRTSGVETQYF
d_call: NA; j_call: TRBJ2-7; v_call: TRBV20-1; clone_size: NA; cdr3_nt: TGCAGTGCTAGATCGGTTACAGGGACCCCCTACGAGCAGTACTTC; cdr3_aa: CSARSVTGTPYEQYF
d_call: TRBD2; j_call: TRBJ2-1; v_call: TRBV24-1; clone_size: NA; cdr3_nt: TGTGCCACCAGTGATGCACTAGCGTTTCTGGGGAATGAGCAGTTCTTC; cdr3_aa: CATSDALAFLGNEQFF
d_call: TRBD2; j_call: TRBJ2-7; v_call: TRBV4-2; clone_size: NA; cdr3_nt: TGTGCCAGCAGGCGGGAGGGGGCTTACGAGCAGTACTTC; cdr3_aa: CASRREGAYEQYF
d_call: TRBD1; j_call: TRBJ2-2; v_call: TRBV24-1; clone_size: NA; cdr3_nt: TGTGCCACCAGTGATTCGGCGGGACAGGTACGGGCCGGGGAGCTGTTTTTT; cdr3_aa: CATSDSAGQVRAGELFF